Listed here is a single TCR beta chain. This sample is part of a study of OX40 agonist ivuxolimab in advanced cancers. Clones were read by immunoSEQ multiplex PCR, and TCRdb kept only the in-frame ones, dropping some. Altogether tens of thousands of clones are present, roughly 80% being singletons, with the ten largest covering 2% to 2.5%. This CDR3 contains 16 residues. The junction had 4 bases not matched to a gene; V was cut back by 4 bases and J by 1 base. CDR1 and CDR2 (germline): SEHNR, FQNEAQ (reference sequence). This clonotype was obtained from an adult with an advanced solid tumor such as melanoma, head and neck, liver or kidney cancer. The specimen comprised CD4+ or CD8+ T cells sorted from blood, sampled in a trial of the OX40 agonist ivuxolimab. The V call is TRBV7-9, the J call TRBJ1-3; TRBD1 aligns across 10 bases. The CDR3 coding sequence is TGTGCCAGCAGCTCCCCGGACAGGGGGTCTGGAAACACCATATATTTT. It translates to CASSSPDRGSGNTIYF.